This is a list of T cell receptor beta chains from one sample in a study of PD-1 blockade in classical Hodgkin lymphoma. Only in-frame clones appear in the TCRdb table, and some are missing; sequencing was by immunoSEQ multiplex PCR. The data show around 91,000 clones, roughly 80% seen once. The sequenced sample was peripheral blood mononuclear cells (PBMCs), obtained before the second cycle of nivolumab. Every receptor here comes from a human donor with classical Hodgkin lymphoma. The CDR3 runs from the conserved cysteine through the conserved F or W. A D gene is named only where the DNA matches it firmly. The size of a clone is reported for some rows only, either as once, few or many, or as a class for expanded clones.

V	J	D	size	CDR3	DNA
TRBV7-8	TRBJ2-3	.	.	CASSFRSPDTQYF	TGTGCCAGCAGCTTCCGTTCCCCAGATACGCAGTATTTT
TRBV27	TRBJ2-2	TRBD2	once	CASSFRTGGDGELFF	TGTGCCAGCAGTTTTAGGACGGGGGGGGACGGGGAGCTGTTTTTT
TRBV4-1	TRBJ2-7	.	.	CASSLWEASYEQYF	TGCGCCAGCAGCCTTTGGGAGGCCTCCTACGAGCAGTACTTC
TRBV4-2	TRBJ2-1	TRBD2	once	CASSQDGGRYLGEQFF	TGTGCCAGCAGCCAAGACGGCGGGAGATACCTGGGGGAGCAGTTCTTC
TRBV6-1	TRBJ1-4	.	.	CASTPRPLTNEKLFF	TGTGCCAGCACCCCTAGACCGCTAACTAATGAAAAACTGTTTTTT
TRBV7-9	TRBJ2-7	.	once	CASSFGGPYEQYF	TGTGCCAGCAGCTTCGGGGGCCCGTACGAGCAGTACTTC
TRBV27	TRBJ1-4	TRBD1	.	CATWGRGREKLFF	TGTGCCACGTGGGGTAGGGGGCGAGAAAAACTGTTTTTT
TRBV28	TRBJ2-5	TRBD1	.	CASSLPGQQETQYF	TGTGCCAGCAGCCTCCCGGGACAGCAAGAGACCCAGTACTTC
TRBV28	TRBJ2-2	.	.	CASSLRVTGELFF	TGTGCCAGCAGTCTCAGGGTAACCGGGGAGCTGTTTTTT
TRBV4-3	TRBJ1-3	.	.	CASSQDLLTSGNTIYF	TGCGCCAGCAGCCAAGATCTTCTGACCTCTGGAAACACCATATATTTT
TRBV5-1	TRBJ1-5	TRBD1	.	CASRQGPDQPQHF	TGCGCCAGCCGACAGGGACCCGATCAGCCCCAGCATTTT
TRBV11-3	TRBJ1-1	.	.	CASSFQGNTEAFF	TGTGCCAGCAGCTTCCAGGGGAACACTGAAGCTTTCTTT
TRBV5-1	TRBJ1-1	TRBD1	.	CASSPGQGMGTEAFF	TGCGCCAGCAGCCCGGGACAGGGGATGGGCACTGAAGCTTTCTTT
TRBV5-1	TRBJ1-2	.	once	CASSLPDNYGYTF	TGCGCCAGCAGCTTGCCGGATAACTATGGCTACACCTTC
TRBV28	TRBJ2-2	.	.	CASRIHRGGTGELFF	TGTGCCAGCAGGATTCACAGGGGAGGTACCGGGGAGCTGTTTTTT
TRBV5-5	TRBJ2-6	.	.	CASSLAIGRGSGANVLTF	TGTGCCAGCAGCTTGGCCATAGGAAGGGGATCTGGGGCCAACGTCCTGACTTTC
TRBV7-7	TRBJ2-1	.	.	CASSLYPSGHNEQFF	TGTGCCAGCAGCTTATACCCCAGCGGCCACAATGAGCAGTTCTTC